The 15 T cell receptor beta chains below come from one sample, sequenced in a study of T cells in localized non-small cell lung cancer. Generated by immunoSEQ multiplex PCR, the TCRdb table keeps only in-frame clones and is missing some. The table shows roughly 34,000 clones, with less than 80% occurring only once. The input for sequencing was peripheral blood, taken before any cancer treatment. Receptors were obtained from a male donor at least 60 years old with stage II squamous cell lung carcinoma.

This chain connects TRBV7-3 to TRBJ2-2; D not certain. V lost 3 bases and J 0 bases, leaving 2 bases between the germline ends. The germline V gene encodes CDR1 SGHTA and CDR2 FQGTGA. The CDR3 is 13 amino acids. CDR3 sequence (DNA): TGTGCCAGCAGCTTTGCGAACACCGGGGAGCTGTTTTTT. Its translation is CASSFANTGELFF.

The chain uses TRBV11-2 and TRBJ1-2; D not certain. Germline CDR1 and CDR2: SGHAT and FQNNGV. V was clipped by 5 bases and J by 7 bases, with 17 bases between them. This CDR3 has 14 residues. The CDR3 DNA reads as TGTGCCAGCAGCCCGACGCTATCGGGCCGTGGCTACACCTTC. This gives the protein CASSPTLSGRGYTF.

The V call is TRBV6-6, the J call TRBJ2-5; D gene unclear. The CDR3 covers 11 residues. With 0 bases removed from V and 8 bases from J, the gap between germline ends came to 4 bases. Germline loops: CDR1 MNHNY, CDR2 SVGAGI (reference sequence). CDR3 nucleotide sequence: TGTGCCAGCAGTTACTCTCGCACCCAGTACTTC. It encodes CASSYSRTQYF.

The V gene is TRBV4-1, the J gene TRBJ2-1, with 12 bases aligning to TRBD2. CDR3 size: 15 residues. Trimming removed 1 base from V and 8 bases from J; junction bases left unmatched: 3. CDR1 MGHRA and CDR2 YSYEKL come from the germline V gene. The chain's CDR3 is CASSQASGGADEQFF. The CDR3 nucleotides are TGCGCCAGCAGCCAAGCTAGCGGGGGGGCGGATGAGCAGTTCTTC.

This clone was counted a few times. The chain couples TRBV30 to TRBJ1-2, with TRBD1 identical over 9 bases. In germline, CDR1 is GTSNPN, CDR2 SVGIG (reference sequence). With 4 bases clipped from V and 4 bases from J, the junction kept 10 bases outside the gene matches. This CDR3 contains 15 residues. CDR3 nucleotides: TGTGCCTGGACCCTCGGGGGGACAGGGATCTATGGCTACACCTTC. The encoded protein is CAWTLGGTGIYGYTF.

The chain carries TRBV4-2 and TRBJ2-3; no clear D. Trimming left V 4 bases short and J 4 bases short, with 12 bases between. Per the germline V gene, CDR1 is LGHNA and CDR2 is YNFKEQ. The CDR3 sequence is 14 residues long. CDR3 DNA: TGTGCCAGCAGCCCCTCTAGTGCGTCAGATACGCAGTATTTT. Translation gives CASSPSSASDTQYF.

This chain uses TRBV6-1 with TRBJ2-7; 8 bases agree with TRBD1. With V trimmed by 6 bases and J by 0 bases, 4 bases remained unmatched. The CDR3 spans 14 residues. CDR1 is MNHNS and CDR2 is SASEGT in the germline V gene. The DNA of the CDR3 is TGTGCCAGCAGCCGACAGGGGAGCTCCTACGAGCAGTACTTC. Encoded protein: CASSRQGSSYEQYF.

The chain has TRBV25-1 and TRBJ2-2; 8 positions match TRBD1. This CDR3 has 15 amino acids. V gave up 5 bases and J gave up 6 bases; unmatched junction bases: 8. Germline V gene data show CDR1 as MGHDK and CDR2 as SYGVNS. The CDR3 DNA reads TGTGCCAGCAGTCCCGTACAGACAGGGGCCGGGGAGCTGTTTTTT. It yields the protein CASSPVQTGAGELFF.

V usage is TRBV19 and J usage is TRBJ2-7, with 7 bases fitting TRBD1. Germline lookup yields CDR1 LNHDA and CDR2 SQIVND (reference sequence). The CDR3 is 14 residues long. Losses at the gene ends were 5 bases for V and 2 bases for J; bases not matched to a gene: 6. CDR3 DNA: TGTGCCAGTAGTCCATGGACAGGTACCTACGAGCAGTACTTC. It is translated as CASSPWTGTYEQYF.

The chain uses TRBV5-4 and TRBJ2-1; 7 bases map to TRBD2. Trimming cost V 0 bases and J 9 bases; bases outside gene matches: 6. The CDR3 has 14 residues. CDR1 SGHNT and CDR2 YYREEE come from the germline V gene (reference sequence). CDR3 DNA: TGTGCCAGCAGCTTGGTAAGGGGCGGGGGTGAGCAGTTCTTC. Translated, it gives CASSLVRGGGEQFF. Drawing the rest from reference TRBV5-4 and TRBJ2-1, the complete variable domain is ETGVTQSPTHLIKTRGQQVTLRCSSQSGHNTVSWYQQALGQGPQFIFQYYREEENGRGNFPPRFSGLQFPNYSSELNVNALELDDSALYLCASSLVRGGGEQFFGPGTRLTVL.

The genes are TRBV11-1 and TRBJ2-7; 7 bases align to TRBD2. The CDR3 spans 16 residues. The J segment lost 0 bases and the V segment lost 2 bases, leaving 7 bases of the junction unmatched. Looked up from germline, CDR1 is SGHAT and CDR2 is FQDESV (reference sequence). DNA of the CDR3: TGTGCCAGCAGCTTAAATTCAGCGGGGCTCTCCTACGAGCAGTACTTC. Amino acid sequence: CASSLNSAGLSYEQYF.

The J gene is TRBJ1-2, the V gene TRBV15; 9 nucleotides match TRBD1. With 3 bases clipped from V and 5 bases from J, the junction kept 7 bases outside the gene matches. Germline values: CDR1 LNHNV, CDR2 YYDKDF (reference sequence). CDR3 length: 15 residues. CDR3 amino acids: CATSRGGQGGYGYTF. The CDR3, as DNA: TGTGCCACCAGCAGGGGGGGACAGGGTGGATATGGCTACACCTTC. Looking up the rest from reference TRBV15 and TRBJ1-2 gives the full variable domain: DAMVIQNPRYQVTQFGKPVTLSCSQTLNHNVMYWYQQKSSQAPKLLFHYYDKDFNNEADTPDNFQSRRPNTSFCFLDIRSPGLGDTAMYLCATSRGGQGGYGYTFGSGTRLTVV.

DNA for the CDR3: TGTGCCAGCAGTTTCCAGGGGGCGTCCACTGAAGCTTTCTTT. The encoded protein is CASSFQGASTEAFF. The rearrangement links TRBV6-6 to TRBJ1-1; 8 bases fit TRBD1. With 4 bases clipped from V and 4 bases from J, the junction kept 5 bases outside the gene matches. CDR1 is MNHNY, CDR2 SVGAGI, per germline (reference sequence). CDR3 length equals 14 residues.

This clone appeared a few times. CDR3 loop: CASSFMSTEAFF. The CDR3 region has the DNA TGTGCCAGCAGCTTTATGAGCACTGAAGCTTTCTTT. V is TRBV7-8 and J is TRBJ1-1; D unresolved. The CDR3 is made up of 12 amino acids. The germline V gene encodes CDR1 SGHVS and CDR2 FQNEAQ. The V end was cut by 3 bases, the J end by 4 bases, with 6 bases between.

The CDR3 reads CASSSSGTENEAFF. CDR3 nucleotide sequence: TGTGCCAGCAGCTCATCCGGGACAGAAAATGAAGCTTTCTTT. This chain connects TRBV7-9 to TRBJ1-1; 7 bases are shared with TRBD1. Germline-derived CDR1 and CDR2 are SEHNR and FQNEAQ (reference sequence). V dropped 4 bases and J dropped 7; count of bases not matched to a gene: 9. The CDR3 contains 14 residues.